Detailed here is one T cell receptor (beta chain). The antigen is unknown. Germline V gene sequence: CDR1 SGHAT, CDR2 FQNNGV. The CDR3 consists of 13 residues. V was trimmed by 6 bases and J by 3 bases, leaving 10 bases between them. cDNA carried unique molecular identifiers, and a universal primer site was added by template switching. TCRdb analysed the 5' RACE reads with MiXCR anew, one entry per CDR3 protein. The sample shows over 200,000 distinct CDR3 sequences, approximately 5.9% of them seen only once. The source of the sample is a study of identical twins. Study-level results: Carriage of fewer insertions was seen in abundant cord blood beta clonotypes, whereas memory repertoires showed none.

These same records also appear under a second study, on T cells expressing NK-cell markers.

The sequence was collected from a woman younger than 35 in good health. The chain couples TRBV11-2 to TRBJ2-3; D is unclear. Sample: CD8+ T cells sorted from blood. The CDR3 bases are TGTGCCAGCAGTGGGATCCGTACAGATACGCAGTATTTT. This gives the protein CASSGIRTDTQYF.